This record concerns one T cell receptor beta chain sequence. Its antigen remains unknown. The junction departs from the called germline gene at one end, perhaps through a read error. Isolation of CD4+ T cells took place after about ten days of culture. This record comes from a study of vaccination effects on CD4 cells after COVID-19. TCRdb's table, derived via immunoSEQ multiplex PCR, lists solely in-frame clones and lacks some. This sample carries about 58,000 clones, approximately 80% of them seen once, and the ten largest clones take around 2.9%. The CDR3 consists of 12 residues. Per the germline V gene, CDR1 is SGHTA and CDR2 is FQGNSA.

This receptor was taken from a human donor who received a COVID-19 vaccine. Sample: CD4+ T cells from PBMCs cultured without peptide, taken before COVID-19 vaccination. The rearrangement uses TRBV7-2 and TRBJ2-5; D unclear. This CDR3 is CATSLIYGTQYF. CDR3 nucleotides: TGTGCCACCAGCTTAATCTACGGGACCCAGTACTTC.